The TCR beta chain under discussion was sequenced for a study of cytotoxic CD8 clonotypes in ibrutinib-treated CLL. About the research overall: Among the samples, the mean was approximately 260,000 productive templates and 75,000 to 95,000 productive rearrangements.

Libraries of TCR beta were made from approximately 1.9 micrograms of genomic DNA that came from cryopreserved PBMCs. Study conclusions and caveats: Upon ibrutinib response clonality rose, and upon progression it fell back toward baseline. Once treatment began, public clonotypes, which were uncommon, contracted or stayed stable.

The ends were cut back, 1 base at V and 0 bases at J, with 11 bases in the middle. Germline loops: CDR1 SGDLS, CDR2 YYNGEE. The CDR3 contains 15 residues. With respect to this clone: Its specificity is not known.

The protocol was immunoSEQ multiplex PCR, while the TCRdb copy is restricted to in-frame clones and leaves out a portion. The sample includes 75,000 to 80,000 clones, 83% seen only once; the top ten take about 40%. V gene TRBV9 combines with J gene TRBJ2-7; D gene unclear. The sequencing here drew on PBMCs, taken after 24 months of ibrutinib treatment. This receptor was identified in a human donor with chronic lymphocytic leukemia. CDR3 coding DNA: TGTGCCAGCAGCGTAACTGCGCAGCACTCCTACGAGCAGTACTTC. Its translation is CASSVTAQHSYEQYF.